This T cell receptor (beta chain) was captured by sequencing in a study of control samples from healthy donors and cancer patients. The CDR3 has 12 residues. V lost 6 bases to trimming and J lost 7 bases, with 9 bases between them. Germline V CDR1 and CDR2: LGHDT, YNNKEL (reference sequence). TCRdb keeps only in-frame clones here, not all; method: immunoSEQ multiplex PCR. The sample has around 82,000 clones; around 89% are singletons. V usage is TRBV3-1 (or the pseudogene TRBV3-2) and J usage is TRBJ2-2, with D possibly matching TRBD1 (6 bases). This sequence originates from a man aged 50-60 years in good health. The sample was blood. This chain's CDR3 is CASRRQVGELFF. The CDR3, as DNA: TGTGCCAGCAGGCGACAGGTCGGGGAGCTGTTTTTT.